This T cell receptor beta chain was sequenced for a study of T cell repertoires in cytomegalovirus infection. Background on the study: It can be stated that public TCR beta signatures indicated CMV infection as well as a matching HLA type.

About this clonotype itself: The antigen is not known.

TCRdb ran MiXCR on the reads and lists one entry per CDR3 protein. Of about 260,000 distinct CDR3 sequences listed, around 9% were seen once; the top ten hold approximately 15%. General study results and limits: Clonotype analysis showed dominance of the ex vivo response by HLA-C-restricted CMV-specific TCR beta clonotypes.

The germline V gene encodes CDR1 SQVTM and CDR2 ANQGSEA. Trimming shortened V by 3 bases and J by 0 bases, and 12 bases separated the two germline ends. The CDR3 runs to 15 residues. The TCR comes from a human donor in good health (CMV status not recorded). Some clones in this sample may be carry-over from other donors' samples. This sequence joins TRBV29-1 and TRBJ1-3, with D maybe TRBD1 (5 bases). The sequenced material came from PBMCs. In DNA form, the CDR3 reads TGCAGCGTTGACGAGGGGCCAATCTCTGGAAACACCATATATTTT. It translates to CSVDEGPISGNTIYF.